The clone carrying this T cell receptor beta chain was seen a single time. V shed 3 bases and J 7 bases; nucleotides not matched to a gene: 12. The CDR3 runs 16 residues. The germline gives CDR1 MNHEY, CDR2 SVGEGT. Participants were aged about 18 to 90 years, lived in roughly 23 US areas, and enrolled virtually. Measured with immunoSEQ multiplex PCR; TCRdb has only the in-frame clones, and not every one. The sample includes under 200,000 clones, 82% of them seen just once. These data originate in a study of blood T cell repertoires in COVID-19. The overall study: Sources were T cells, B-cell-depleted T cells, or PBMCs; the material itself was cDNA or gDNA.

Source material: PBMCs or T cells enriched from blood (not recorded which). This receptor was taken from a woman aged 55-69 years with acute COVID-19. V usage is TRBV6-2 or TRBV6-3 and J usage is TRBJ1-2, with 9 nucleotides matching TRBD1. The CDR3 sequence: CASSYRDRVVATGYTF. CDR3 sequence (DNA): TGTGCCAGCAGTTATCGGGACAGGGTCGTGGCCACTGGCTACACCTTC.